This is a list of T cell receptor beta chains from one sample in a study of brain T cells in children with intractable seizures. TCRdb's copy holds only in-frame clones and misses some; the assay was immunoSEQ multiplex PCR. The sample has about 340,000 clones; over 90% are singletons. This specimen was peripheral blood, taken approximately 5 months after surgery. The origin of the receptors is a boy younger than two with tuberous sclerosis and intractable seizures. CDR3s include the opening cysteine and the closing phenylalanine or tryptophan. The D gene is left open where the match is weak. The listing skips clone size in some rows; elsewhere it reads once, few, many or a size class.

>TRBV28|once|TRBJ1-2|TRBD1
CASSLYPTGGYTF
TGTGCCAGCAGTTTATACCCGACAGGGGGCTACACCTTC
>TRBV7-5|NA|TRBJ1-5|NA
CARSGGAQPQHF
TGTGCCAGAAGCGGAGGGGCTCAGCCCCAGCATTTT
>TRBV19|NA|TRBJ2-1|TRBD2
CASNRLAGASNEQFF
TGTGCCAGTAATCGCCTAGCGGGAGCTAGCAATGAGCAGTTCTTC
>TRBV6-6|once|TRBJ2-1|NA
CASSYSVQLGEQFF
TGTGCCAGCAGTTACTCGGTTCAGCTAGGGGAGCAGTTCTTC
>TRBV30|NA|TRBJ2-2|NA
CAWAGSNTGELFF
TGTGCCTGGGCAGGGTCAAACACCGGGGAGCTGTTTTTT
>TRBV7-9|NA|TRBJ2-7|NA
CASKKGSSYEQYF
TGTGCCAGCAAAAAAGGGTCCTCCTACGAGCAGTACTTC
>TRBV28|NA|TRBJ2-7|TRBD2
CASSLASGSSYEQYF
TGTGCCAGCAGTTTAGCTAGCGGGAGCTCCTACGAGCAGTACTTC
>TRBV2|many|TRBJ1-5|TRBD1
CASKTGAGNQPQHF
TGTGCCAGCAAGACAGGGGCGGGCAATCAGCCCCAGCATTTT
>TRBV7-7|NA|TRBJ2-1|NA
CASSLTGGASYNEQFF
TGTGCTAGCAGCTTAACCGGAGGGGCATCCTACAATGAGCAGTTCTTC
>TRBV4-2|NA|TRBJ2-3|NA
CASSQERGLATNTQYF
TGTGCCAGCAGCCAAGAGAGGGGTCTAGCGACTAATACGCAGTATTTT
>TRBV10-2|NA|TRBJ2-1|NA
CASSEAGSYNEQFF
TGCGCCAGCAGTGAGGCGGGGTCCTACAATGAGCAGTTCTTC
>TRBV7-9|once|TRBJ2-7|TRBD1
CASSYGTGGSYEQYF
TGTGCCAGCAGCTATGGGACAGGGGGCTCCTACGAGCAGTACTTC
>TRBV10-3|NA|TRBJ2-1|NA
CAARGDSYNEQFF
TGTGCCGCAAGGGGGGACTCCTACAATGAGCAGTTCTTC
>TRBV6-5|NA|TRBJ2-7|TRBD1
CAVGTGLSYEQYF
TGTGCCGTTGGGACAGGACTCTCCTACGAGCAGTACTTC
>TRBV9|NA|TRBJ2-7|TRBD1
CASSIGTGAPYEQYF
TGTGCCAGCAGCATCGGGACAGGGGCCCCCTACGAGCAGTACTTC
>TRBV6-5|NA|TRBJ2-5|TRBD2
CASSQASGETQYF
TGTGCCAGCAGTCAGGCTAGCGGGGAGACCCAGTACTTC
>TRBV7-9|NA|TRBJ2-1|TRBD1
CASSLDREQFF
TGTGCCAGCAGCTTGGACAGGGAGCAGTTCTTC
>TRBV5-1|NA|TRBJ2-1|NA
CASSLVLDSNEQFF
TGCGCCAGCAGCTTGGTGTTAGATAGCAATGAGCAGTTCTTC
>TRBV5-8|NA|TRBJ2-1|TRBD2
CASSLAGGTRANEQFF
TGTGCCAGCAGCTTGGCGGGGGGAACCCGGGCCAATGAGCAGTTCTTC
>TRBV6-1|NA|TRBJ2-7|NA
CASSDSYEQYF
TGTGCCAGCAGTGACAGCTACGAGCAGTACTTC
>TRBV7-6|NA|TRBJ2-3|NA
CASTGTGPTDTQYF
TGTGCCAGCACCGGGACTGGTCCTACAGATACGCAGTATTTT
>TRBV4-1|NA|TRBJ2-2|TRBD2
CASSRTSGRTGELFF
TGCGCCAGCAGCCGGACTAGCGGGAGGACCGGGGAGCTGTTTTTT
>TRBV7-2|NA|TRBJ1-2|NA
CASSTPNGVEGYTF
TGTGCCAGCAGCACCCCAAACGGGGTAGAAGGCTACACCTTC
>TRBV14|NA|TRBJ1-5|NA
CASSQGGNQPQHF
TGTGCCAGCAGCCAAGGGGGTAATCAGCCCCAGCATTTT
>TRBV3-1/TRBV3-2|NA|TRBJ2-2|TRBD2
CASQDSSGSYTGELFF
TGTGCCTCCCAGGATTCTAGCGGGAGTTATACCGGGGAGCTGTTTTTT
>TRBV23-1|NA|TRBJ1-1|NA
CASSQLPRTEAFF
TGCGCCAGCAGTCAATTACCCCGCACTGAAGCTTTCTTT
>TRBV10-2|few|TRBJ1-5|NA
CASSELDPGPQHF
TGCGCCAGCAGTGAGTTGGACCCTGGGCCCCAGCATTTT
>TRBV5-1|NA|TRBJ1-6|TRBD1
CASSLGQGNFSPLHF
TGCGCCAGCAGCTTGGGACAGGGTAATTTTTCACCCCTCCACTTT
>TRBV24-1|NA|TRBJ1-2|NA
CATSDPWRGYTF
TGTGCCACCAGTGATCCTTGGAGGGGCTACACCTTC
>TRBV2|NA|TRBJ1-2|NA
CASSAEINYGYTF
TGTGCCAGCAGCGCCGAGATTAACTATGGCTACACCTTC
>TRBV29-1|few|TRBJ1-3|NA
CSVETDSGNTIYF
TGCAGCGTTGAAACGGACTCTGGAAACACCATATATTTT
>TRBV6-4|NA|TRBJ2-3|NA
CASSETRADTQYF
TGTGCCAGCAGTGAAACCCGGGCAGATACGCAGTATTTT
>TRBV7-9|NA|TRBJ2-3|NA
CASSLRFGLSTDTQYF
TGTGCCAGCAGCTTAAGGTTCGGGCTTAGCACAGATACGCAGTATTTT
>TRBV5-1|NA|TRBJ1-2|TRBD1
CASSSGWGQSSYTF
TGCGCCAGCAGCTCTGGTTGGGGACAGTCGAGCTACACCTTC
>TRBV18|NA|TRBJ1-3|TRBD1
CASSPDRVKSGNTIYF
TGTGCCAGCTCACCGGACAGGGTGAAATCTGGAAACACCATATATTTT
>TRBV27|few|TRBJ2-7|NA
CASSPLILGEQYF
TGTGCCAGCAGTCCTCTAATCCTAGGCGAGCAGTACTTC